The clone carrying this TCR beta chain has a count of ten or more. These data belong to a study of regulatory T cells in long-lasting Graves disease. Arm-PCR of CDR3 regions and iRepertoire HTBI primers were used to build TCR beta libraries. A single record per CDR3 protein comes from TCRdb applying MiXCR to the multiplex PCR reads. The sample lists 450,000 to 700,000 distinct CDR3 sequences; around an eighth were seen once. Germline assignment: CDR1 GTSNPN and CDR2 SVGIG (reference sequence). The ends were cut back, 1 base at V and 6 bases at J, with 13 bases in the middle. There are 14 residues in the CDR3. Time point of the sample: newly diagnosed GD, antithyroid drugs for less than 3 months. With RNA extracted from PBMCs as input, the TCR library was made. Separately, the same data were catalogued under a study of T cells in Graves' hyperthyroidism and ophthalmopathy.

The chain joins TRBV30 to TRBJ2-1; tentatively, D is TRBD1 or TRBD2 (5 bases each). The sequence derives from a man in his thirties or forties with Graves disease. The specimen comprised peripheral blood mononuclear cells (PBMCs), sampled at new diagnosis, from a patient treated with antithyroid drugs. The CDR3 spells CAWSGNRGVNEQFF. Written as DNA, the CDR3 is TGTGCCTGGAGTGGAAATAGAGGGGTCAATGAGCAGTTCTTC.